This TCR beta chain was retrieved from a study of CD8 T cells in Susac syndrome (dated by TCRdb to between 2019 and 2020). For context, the study as a whole: Whether CD8+ T cell activation and differentiation in Susac syndrome was antigen driven was tested using repertoire sequencing.

There are 15 amino acids in the CDR3, from cysteine to phenylalanine inclusive. This entry keeps only the CDR3 DNA: 45 bases, framed from base 1. V sheds 5 bases and J sheds 0 bases, leaving 12 bases between their ends. Based on the germline V gene, the CDR1 and CDR2 sequences are SGHTA and FQGNSA. Overall study results and their limits: The number of individuals in the TCR sequencing and HLA analysis was acknowledged as relatively small.

A remark on this clonotype: The antigen this receptor binds is unknown. Per-base quality was not reported, and no clone a single base away is much larger than it.

High-throughput TCR beta sequencing profiled peripheral blood CD8+ and CD4+ T cells from healthy donors, Susac syndrome patients and multiple sclerosis patients. Healthy donors were included as age- and sex-matched controls. Bulk CD8+ and CD4+ T cells were purified by magnetic negative isolation, while CD8+ TEMRA cells were enriched using FACS. Blood was drawn into EDTA tubes, processed within 24 hours, and PBMCs were isolated by density gradient centrifugation. PBMCs intended for TCR sequencing were cryopreserved in liquid nitrogen and were subsequently thawed in a 37 degrees C water bath. Purity of sorted or isolated CD4+, CD8+ and CD8+ TEMRA cells was at least 90%. RNA was extracted with the RNeasy kit and 0.5 to 1 ug was reverse transcribed using random hexamers. The immunoSEQ multiplex PCR assay, covering 54 Vbeta and 13 Jbeta segments, was used to amplify TCR beta CDR3 regions. Bias from PCR amplification was corrected by using a synthetic template baseline for primer optimization and for computational correction. In the original analysis: Reads were annotated to V, D and J genes according to IMGT and were analyzed with immunoSEQ Analyzer, with only productive sequences retained. Clonality was calculated as one minus the Shannon entropy normalized by log2 of the number of productive unique sequences. For each patient and control, public and private clones were evaluated among the 100 most prevalent clones. Clones were defined as Susac-specific if absent from the healthy and MS cohorts, from over a thousand published viral clones and from other ImmuneACCESS disease sequences. Starting from the raw public reads, TCRdb applied fastp trimming at Q25, assembled clones with MiXCR and retained in-frame beta chains. Merged by CDR3 protein, the rows form single entries marked with the most common genes and DNA. The V and J calls and clone size are TCRdb's, not the authors'. A total of roughly 180,000 distinct CDR3 sequences appear in this sample, roughly 94% of them only once. The ten biggest clones cover 0.08% to 0.11% of the sample.

The receptor chain draws on TRBV7-2 and TRBJ2-3; tentative D gene TRBD1, with 6 bases matching. The clonotype was recovered from a human donor in good health. Material for sequencing was CD4+ T cells from PBMCs. The bases are TGTGCCAGCAGCCCCGCCGGACAGAGCACAGATACGCAGTATTTT. It encodes CASSPAGQSTDTQYF.